The source of this TCR beta chain is a study of HIV-infected patients and healthy controls. Study-wide results and caveats: Compared with untreated HIV+ repertoires, healthy controls showed roughly threefold more distinct CDR3s and higher Shannon diversity. HIV-infected patients shared fewer CDR3 sequences between individuals than healthy controls.

Alpha and beta constant-region primers primed reverse transcription of around 500 ng RNA. Each of the alpha and beta chains got its own library through chain-specific third strand synthesis with indices. From the 5' RACE reads, TCRdb called clonotypes with MiXCR, one entry per CDR3 protein. Among roughly 7,500 distinct CDR3 sequences listed, approximately 6.8% were seen once. This clonotype came up many times. The antigen remains unidentified. This beta chain lies outside the target of a library built for alpha chains; its clone size means little. V gave up 1 base and J gave up 5 bases, with 7 bases separating them. From germline, CDR1 is SGHDT and CDR2 YYEEEE. The CDR3 loop spans 12 amino acids. Roughly three months, about 14 weeks, into antiretroviral therapy, follow-up blood was collected. No cell fractionation was done, so the repertoire covers all unsorted peripheral blood T cells.

Specimen: blood, collected during antiretroviral therapy. The TCR sequence derives from an adult with HIV infection. V gene TRBV5-6 combines with J gene TRBJ2-7; no firm D call. CDR3 amino acids: CASSLLGHEQYF. CDR3 sequence (DNA): TGTGCCAGCAGCTTGTTAGGCCACGAGCAGTACTTC.